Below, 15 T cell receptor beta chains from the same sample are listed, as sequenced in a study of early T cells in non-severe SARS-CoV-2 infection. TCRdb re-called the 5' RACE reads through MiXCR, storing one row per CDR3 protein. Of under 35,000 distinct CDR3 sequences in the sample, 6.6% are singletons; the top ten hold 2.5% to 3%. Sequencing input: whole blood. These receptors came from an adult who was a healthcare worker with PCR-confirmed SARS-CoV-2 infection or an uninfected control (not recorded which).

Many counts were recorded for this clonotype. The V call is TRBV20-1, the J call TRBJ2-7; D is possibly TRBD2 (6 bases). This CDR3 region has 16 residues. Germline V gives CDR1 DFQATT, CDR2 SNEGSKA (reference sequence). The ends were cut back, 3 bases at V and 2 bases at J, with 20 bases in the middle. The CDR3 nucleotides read TGCAGTGCTAGGGAGGGGATTCATCCTGGGACCTACGAGCAGTACTTC. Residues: CSAREGIHPGTYEQYF.

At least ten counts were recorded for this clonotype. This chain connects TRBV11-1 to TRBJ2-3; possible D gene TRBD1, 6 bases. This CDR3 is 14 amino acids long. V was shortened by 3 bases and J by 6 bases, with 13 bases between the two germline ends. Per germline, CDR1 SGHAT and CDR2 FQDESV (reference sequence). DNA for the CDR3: TGTGCCAGCAGCTTGGGATCAGGGGCGGATACGCAGTATTTT. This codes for CASSLGSGADTQYF.

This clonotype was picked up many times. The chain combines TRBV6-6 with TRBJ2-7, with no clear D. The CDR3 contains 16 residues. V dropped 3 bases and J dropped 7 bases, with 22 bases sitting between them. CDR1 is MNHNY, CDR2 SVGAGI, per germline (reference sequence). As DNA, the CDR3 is TGTGCCAGCAGTTATAGGGCGACCGGTGTGGTGGGGGAGCAGTACTTC. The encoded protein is CASSYRATGVVGEQYF.

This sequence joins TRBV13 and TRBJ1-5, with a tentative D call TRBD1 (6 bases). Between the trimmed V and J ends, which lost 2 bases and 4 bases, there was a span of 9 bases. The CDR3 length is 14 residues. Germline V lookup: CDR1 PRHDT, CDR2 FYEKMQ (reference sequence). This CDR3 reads CASSLSTGNQPQHF. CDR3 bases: TGTGCCAGCAGCTTATCAACAGGGAATCAGCCCCAGCATTTT.

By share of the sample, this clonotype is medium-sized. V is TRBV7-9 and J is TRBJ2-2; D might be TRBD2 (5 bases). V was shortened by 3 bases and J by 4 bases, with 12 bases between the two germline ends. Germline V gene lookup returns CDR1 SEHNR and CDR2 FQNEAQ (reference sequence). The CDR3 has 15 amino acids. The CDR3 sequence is CASSFWTEGTGELFF. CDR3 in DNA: TGTGCCAGCAGCTTTTGGACCGAGGGCACCGGGGAGCTGTTTTTT.

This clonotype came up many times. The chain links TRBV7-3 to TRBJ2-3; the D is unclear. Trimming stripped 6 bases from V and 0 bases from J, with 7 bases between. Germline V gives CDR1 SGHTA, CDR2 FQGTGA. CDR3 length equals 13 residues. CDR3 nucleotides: TGTGCCAGCAGTTCTGCTAGCACAGATACGCAGTATTTT. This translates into CASSSASTDTQYF.

CDR3: CASRKTVSSYEQYF. CDR3 in DNA: TGTGCCAGCAGAAAGACGGTCAGCTCCTACGAGCAGTACTTC. This chain joins TRBV6-5 and TRBJ2-7; D is uncertain. V dropped 6 bases and J dropped 0 bases, with 12 bases sitting between them. This CDR3 contains 14 residues. Germline V gives CDR1 MNHEY, CDR2 SVGAGI.

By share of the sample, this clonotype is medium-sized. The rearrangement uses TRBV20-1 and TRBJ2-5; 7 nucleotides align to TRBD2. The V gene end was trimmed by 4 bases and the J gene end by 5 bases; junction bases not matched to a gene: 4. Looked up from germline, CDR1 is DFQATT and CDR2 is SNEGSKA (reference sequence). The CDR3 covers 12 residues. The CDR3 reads CSATGGLETQYF. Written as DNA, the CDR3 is TGCAGTGCTACGGGAGGCCTGGAGACCCAGTACTTC.

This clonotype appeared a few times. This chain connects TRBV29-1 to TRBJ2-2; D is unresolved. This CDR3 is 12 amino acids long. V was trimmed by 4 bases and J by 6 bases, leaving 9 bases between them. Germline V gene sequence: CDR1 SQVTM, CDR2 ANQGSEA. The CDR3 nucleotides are TGCAGCGTTGTGGTAGGGTCCGGGGAGCTGTTTTTT. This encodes CSVVVGSGELFF.

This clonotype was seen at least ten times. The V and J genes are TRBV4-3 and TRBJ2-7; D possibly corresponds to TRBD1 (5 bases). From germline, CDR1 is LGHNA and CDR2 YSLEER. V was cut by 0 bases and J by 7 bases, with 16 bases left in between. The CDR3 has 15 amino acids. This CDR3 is CASSQDPAAPGEQYF. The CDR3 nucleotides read TGCGCCAGCAGCCAAGATCCGGCGGCTCCAGGGGAGCAGTACTTC.

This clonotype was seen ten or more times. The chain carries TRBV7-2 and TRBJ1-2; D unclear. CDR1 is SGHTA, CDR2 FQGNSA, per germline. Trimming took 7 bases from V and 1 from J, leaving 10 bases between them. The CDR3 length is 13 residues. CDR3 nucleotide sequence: TGTGCCAGCACCCCCTGGGGTAACTATGGCTACACCTTC. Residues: CASTPWGNYGYTF.

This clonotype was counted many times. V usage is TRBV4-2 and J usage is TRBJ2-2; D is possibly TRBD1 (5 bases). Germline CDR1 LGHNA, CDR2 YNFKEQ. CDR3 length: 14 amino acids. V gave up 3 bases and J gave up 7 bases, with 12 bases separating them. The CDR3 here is CASSQQGTDGELFF. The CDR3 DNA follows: TGTGCCAGCAGCCAGCAGGGAACCGACGGGGAGCTGTTTTTT.

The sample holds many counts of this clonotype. The CDR3 bases are TGTGCCAGCAGCTTGGGGTACGGGGAGAATTCACCCCTCCACTTT. Translating gives CASSLGYGENSPLHF. The chain joins TRBV5-6 to TRBJ1-6; D gene unclear. This CDR3 has 15 residues. Trimming cost V 0 bases and J 7 bases, with 11 bases left between them. CDR1 SGHDT and CDR2 YYEEEE come from the germline V gene.

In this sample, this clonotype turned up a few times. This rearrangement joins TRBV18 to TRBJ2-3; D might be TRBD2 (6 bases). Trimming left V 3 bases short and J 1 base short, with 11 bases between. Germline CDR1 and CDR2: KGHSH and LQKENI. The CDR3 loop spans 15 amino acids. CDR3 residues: CASSPWAGRTDTQYF. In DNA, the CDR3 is TGTGCCAGCTCACCGTGGGCGGGACGCACAGATACGCAGTATTTT. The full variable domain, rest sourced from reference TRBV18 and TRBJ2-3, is NAGVMQNPRHLVRRRGQEARLRCSPMKGHSHVYWYRQLPEEGLKFMVYLQKENIIDESGMPKERFSAEFPKEGPSILRIQQVVRGDSAAYFCASSPWAGRTDTQYFGPGTRLTVL.

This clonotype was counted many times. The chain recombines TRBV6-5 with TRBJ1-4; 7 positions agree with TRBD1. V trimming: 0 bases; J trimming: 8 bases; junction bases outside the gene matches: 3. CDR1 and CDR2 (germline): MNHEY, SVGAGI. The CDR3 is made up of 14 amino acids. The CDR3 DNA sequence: TGTGCCAGCAGTTACTCGTGGACAGGCGAAAAACTGTTTTTT. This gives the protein CASSYSWTGEKLFF.